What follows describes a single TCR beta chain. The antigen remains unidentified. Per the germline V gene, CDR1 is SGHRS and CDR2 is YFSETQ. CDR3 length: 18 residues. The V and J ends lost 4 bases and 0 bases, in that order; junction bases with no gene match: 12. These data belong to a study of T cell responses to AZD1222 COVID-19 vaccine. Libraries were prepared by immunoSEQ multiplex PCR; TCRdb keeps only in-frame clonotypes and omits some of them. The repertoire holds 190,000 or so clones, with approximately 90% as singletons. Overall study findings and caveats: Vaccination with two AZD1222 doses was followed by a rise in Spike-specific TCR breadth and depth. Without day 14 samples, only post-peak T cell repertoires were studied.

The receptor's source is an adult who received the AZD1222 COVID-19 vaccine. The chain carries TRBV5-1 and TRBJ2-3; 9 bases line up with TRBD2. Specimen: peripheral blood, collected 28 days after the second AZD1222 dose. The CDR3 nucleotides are TGCGCCAGCAGCCTAACCAGCCAAACTAGCGGGAGCACAGATACGCAGTATTTT. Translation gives CASSLTSQTSGSTDTQYF.